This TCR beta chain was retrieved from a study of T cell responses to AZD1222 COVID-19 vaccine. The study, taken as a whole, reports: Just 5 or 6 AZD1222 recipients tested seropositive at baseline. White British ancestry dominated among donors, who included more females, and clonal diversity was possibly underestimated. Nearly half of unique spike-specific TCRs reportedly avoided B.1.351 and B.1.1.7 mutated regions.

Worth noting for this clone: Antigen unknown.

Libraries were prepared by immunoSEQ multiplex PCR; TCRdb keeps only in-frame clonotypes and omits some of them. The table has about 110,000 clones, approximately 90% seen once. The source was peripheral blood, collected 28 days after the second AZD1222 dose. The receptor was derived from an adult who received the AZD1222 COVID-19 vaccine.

CDR3 coding DNA: TGTGCCAGCAGTTTGGGGGGACCACCCACAGATACGCAGTATTTT. It specifies CASSLGGPPTDTQYF. This chain connects TRBV27 to TRBJ2-3, with a possible D match to TRBD2 (6 bases). CDR1 is MNHEY and CDR2 is SMNVEV in the germline V gene (reference sequence). V lost 3 bases, J lost 2 bases, and 12 bases lay in between. The CDR3 is made up of 15 amino acids.